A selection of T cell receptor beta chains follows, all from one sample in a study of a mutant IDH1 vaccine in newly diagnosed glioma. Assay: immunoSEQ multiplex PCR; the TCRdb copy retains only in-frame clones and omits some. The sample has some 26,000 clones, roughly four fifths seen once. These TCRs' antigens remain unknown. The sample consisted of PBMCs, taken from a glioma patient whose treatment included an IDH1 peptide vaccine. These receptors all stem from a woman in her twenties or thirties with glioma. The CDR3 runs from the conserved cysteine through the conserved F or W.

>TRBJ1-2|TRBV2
CASRQGVGRIYGYTF
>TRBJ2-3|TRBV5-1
CASSWGDTDTQYF
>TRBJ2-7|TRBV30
CAWSGGANEQYF
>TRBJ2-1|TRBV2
CASTEGSGTNEQFF
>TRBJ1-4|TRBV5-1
CASAHRSGETEKLFF
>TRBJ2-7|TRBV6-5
CASSYSSVGTTYEQYF
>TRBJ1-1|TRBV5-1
CASSLAPGQGDTEAFF
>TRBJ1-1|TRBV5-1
CASNPGSNTEAFF
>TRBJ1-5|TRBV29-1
CSSWTGDGQPQHF
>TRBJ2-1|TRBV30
CAWTSGGAPSSYNEQFF
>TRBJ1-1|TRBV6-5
CASSYSPDNTEAFF
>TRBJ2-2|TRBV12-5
CASGPRPEGELFF
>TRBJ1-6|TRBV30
CASTSPGQTNSPLHF
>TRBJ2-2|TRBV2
CASSEGEISPGELFF
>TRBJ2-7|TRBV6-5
CASSNRGSYEQYF
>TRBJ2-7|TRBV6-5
CASTGGQGTYEQYF
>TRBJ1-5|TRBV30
CAWSPGQGNQPQHF
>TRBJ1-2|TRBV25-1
CASSEPSGSSNYGYTF
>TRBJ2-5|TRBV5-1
CASFEREETQYF
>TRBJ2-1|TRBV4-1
CASSQGFLAVEQFF
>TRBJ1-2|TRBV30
CAWEGGLSYTF
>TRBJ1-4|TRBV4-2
CASSQHKEEKLFF
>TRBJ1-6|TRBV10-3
CAISPGQGSPLHF